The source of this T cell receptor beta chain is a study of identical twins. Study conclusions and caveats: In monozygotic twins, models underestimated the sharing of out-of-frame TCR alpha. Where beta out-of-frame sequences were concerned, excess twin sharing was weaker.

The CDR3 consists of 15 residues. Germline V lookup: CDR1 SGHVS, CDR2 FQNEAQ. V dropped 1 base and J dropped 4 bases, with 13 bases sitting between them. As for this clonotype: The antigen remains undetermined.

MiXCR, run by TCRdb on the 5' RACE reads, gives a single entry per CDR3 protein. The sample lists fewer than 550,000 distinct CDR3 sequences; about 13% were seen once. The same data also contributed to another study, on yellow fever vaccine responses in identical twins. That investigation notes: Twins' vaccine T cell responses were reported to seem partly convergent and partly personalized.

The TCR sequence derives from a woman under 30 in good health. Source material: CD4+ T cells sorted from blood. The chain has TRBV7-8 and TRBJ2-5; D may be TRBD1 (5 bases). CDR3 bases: TGTGCCAGCAGCTTAGTGGCCAGGGCCCCAGAGACCCAGTACTTC. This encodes CASSLVARAPETQYF.